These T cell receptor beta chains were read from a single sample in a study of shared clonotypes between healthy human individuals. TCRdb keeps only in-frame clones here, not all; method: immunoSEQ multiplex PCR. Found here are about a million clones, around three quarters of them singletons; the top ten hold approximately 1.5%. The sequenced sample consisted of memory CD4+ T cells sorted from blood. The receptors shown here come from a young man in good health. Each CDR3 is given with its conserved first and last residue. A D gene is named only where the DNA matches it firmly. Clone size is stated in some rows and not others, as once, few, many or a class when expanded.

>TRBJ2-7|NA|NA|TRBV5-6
TGTGCCAGCAGCTCTCCCCTACCGCGACAAGAAAGCTCCTACGAGCAGTACTTC
CASSSPLPRQESSYEQYF
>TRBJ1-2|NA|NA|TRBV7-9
TGTGCCAGCAGCTTAGTGGCAGGAGTCCCTAACTATGGCTACACCTTC
CASSLVAGVPNYGYTF
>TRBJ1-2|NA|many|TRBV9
TGTGCCAGCAGCATAAGGGACTATGGCTACACCTTC
CASSIRDYGYTF
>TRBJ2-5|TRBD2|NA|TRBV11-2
TGTGCCAGCAGCCCCGGGACTAGCGGGGTGACGGAGACCCAGTACTTC
CASSPGTSGVTETQYF
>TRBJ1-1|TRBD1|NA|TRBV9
TGTGCCAGCAGCGTTTTGACAGGGGAGAACACTGAAGCTTTCTTT
CASSVLTGENTEAFF
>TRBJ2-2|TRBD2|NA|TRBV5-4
TGTGCCAGCAGCTGGGGACTAGGAACCGGGGAGCTGTTTTTT
CASSWGLGTGELFF
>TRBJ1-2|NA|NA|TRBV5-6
TGTGCCAGCAGCGATTTGGGTCAAGGTGGCTACACCTTC
CASSDLGQGGYTF
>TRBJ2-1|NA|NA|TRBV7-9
TGTGCCAGCAGTTCGATGGGGGCTTATAATGAGCAGTTCTTC
CASSSMGAYNEQFF
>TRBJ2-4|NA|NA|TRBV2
TGTGCCAGCAGTGAATTAGTCTCGCTGGGCATTCAGTACTTC
CASSELVSLGIQYF
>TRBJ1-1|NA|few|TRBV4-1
TGCGCCAGCAGCCAAGAAGGACAGTCCCTAACTGAAGCTTTCTTT
CASSQEGQSLTEAFF
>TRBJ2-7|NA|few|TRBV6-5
TGTGCCAGCAGGAGACGGAGCTCCTACGAGCAGTACTTC
CASRRRSSYEQYF
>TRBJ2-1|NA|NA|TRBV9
TGTGCCAGCACCCGTCGGGGGGCAGAATCCTACAATGAGCAGTTCTTC
CASTRRGAESYNEQFF
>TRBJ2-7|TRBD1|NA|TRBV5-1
TGCGCCAGCAGCCCGGGACAGGGGGATTTGCAGTACTTC
CASSPGQGDLQYF
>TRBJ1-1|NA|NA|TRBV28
TGTGCCAGTTTAAGAGGGGGAAAAGCTGAAGCTTTCTTT
CASLRGGKAEAFF
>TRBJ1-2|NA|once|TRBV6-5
TGTGCCAGCAGCCCCGTGTTAGGGGACTATGGCTACACCTTC
CASSPVLGDYGYTF
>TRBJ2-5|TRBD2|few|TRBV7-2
TGTGCCAGCAGCCCCTTCCTAGCGGGAGCTGGTGAGACCCAGTACTTC
CASSPFLAGAGETQYF
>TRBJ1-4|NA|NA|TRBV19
TGTGCCAGTAGTACGGCCAGGACCCGGGGTGCTCTTGAAAAACTGTTTTTT
CASSTARTRGALEKLFF
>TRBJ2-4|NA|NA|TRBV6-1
TGTGCCAGCAGTGAAGACGCGAGAACTCGGGATCAGTACTTC
CASSEDARTRDQYF
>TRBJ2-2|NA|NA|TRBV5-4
TGTGCCAGCAGCTTGCAGGGGACCCTCACCGGGGAGCTGTTTTTT
CASSLQGTLTGELFF
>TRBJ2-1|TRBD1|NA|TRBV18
TGTGCCAGCTCACCACCGGGACAGGGGCCATACAATGAGCAGTTCTTC
CASSPPGQGPYNEQFF
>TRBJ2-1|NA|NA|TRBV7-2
TGTGCCAGCAGCCCAGGGGTGGGTGAGCAGTTCTTC
CASSPGVGEQFF
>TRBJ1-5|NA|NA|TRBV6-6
TGTGCCAGCAGTCAGGGGCAGGATTATAGCAATCAGCCCCAGCATTTT
CASSQGQDYSNQPQHF
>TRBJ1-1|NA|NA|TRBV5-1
TGCGCCAGCAGCTTGAATGGGGTTTTGAACACTGAAGCTTTCTTT
CASSLNGVLNTEAFF
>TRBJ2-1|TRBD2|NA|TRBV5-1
TGCGCCAGCAGCTTGGTGGCTAGCGGGGGCTATGAGCAGTTCTTC
CASSLVASGGYEQFF
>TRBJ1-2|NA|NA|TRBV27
TGTGCCAGCAGTTCACGGGGCGTCTATGGCTACACCTTC
CASSSRGVYGYTF
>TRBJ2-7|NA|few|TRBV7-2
TGTGCCAGCAGCTTAGGAAGAGGGAACGAGCAGTACTTC
CASSLGRGNEQYF
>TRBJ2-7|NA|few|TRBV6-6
TGTGCCAGCAGCCTCTCCTGGGGGCAGTACTTC
CASSLSWGQYF
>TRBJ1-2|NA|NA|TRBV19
TGTGCCAGTAGTATGCGGGGAGTCGAACTTGACTATGGCTACACCTTC
CASSMRGVELDYGYTF
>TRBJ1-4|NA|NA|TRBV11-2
TGTGCCAGCAGCTTAGAGGGTCCGAAAATTAATGAAAAACTGTTTTTT
CASSLEGPKINEKLFF
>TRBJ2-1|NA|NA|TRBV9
TGTGCCAGCAGCGTAGTTCCGACAGCCCCCTATGAGCAGTTCTTC
CASSVVPTAPYEQFF
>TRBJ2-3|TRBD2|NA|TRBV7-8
TGTGCCAGCAGCTTAGGTTCTAGCGGGAGCCGGGATACGCAGTATTTT
CASSLGSSGSRDTQYF
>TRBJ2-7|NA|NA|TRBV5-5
TGTGCCAGCAGCACGACAGGCTACGAGCAGTACTTC
CASSTTGYEQYF
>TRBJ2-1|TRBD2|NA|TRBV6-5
TGTGCCAGCACCCTAGCGGGAGTCTCCAATGAGCAGTTCTTC
CASTLAGVSNEQFF
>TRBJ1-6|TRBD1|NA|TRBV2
TGTGCCAGCAGGGGACAGGGGAGTTCACCCCTCCACTTT
CASRGQGSSPLHF
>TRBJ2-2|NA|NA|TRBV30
TGTGCCTGGAGTCGTGGGACACAAAACACCGGGGAGCTGTTTTTT
CAWSRGTQNTGELFF
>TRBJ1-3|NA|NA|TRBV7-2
TGTGCCAGCAGCTTAGCCGGGCTAGGTGGAAACACCATATATTTT
CASSLAGLGGNTIYF
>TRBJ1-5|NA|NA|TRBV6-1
TGTGCCAGCAGTGAAGCGGGGGTCCGGGGGCAGCCCCAGCATTTT
CASSEAGVRGQPQHF